These 10 T cell receptor beta chains were sequenced from one sample in a study of T cell responses to AZD1222 COVID-19 vaccine (dated by TCRdb to the early 2020s). The method was the immunoSEQ multiplex PCR assay. TCRdb mirrors the immuneACCESS table, restricted to in-frame sequences. Some clones are absent from its copies; in checked studies, under half trace to an unresolved V gene, and the reason for the others is unknown. The sample table contains around 47,000 clones; only one count was recorded for roughly 77% of them. The leading ten clones occupy about 20% of the sample. The time point label here, explained by the study, means: about 28 days (+/-7) after the second vaccine dose. The treatment or condition label, as the study defines it: meningococcal conjugate vaccine given as trial control. Source: peripheral blood, taken 28 days after the second dose of the MenACWY control vaccine. These receptors all stem from an adult who received the MenACWY meningococcal vaccine as a control.

The rearrangement joins TRBV25-1 to TRBJ1-5, with D possibly being TRBD1 (5 bases). Germline V gene sequence: CDR1 MGHDK, CDR2 SYGVNS. Trimming removed 4 bases from V and 0 bases from J, with 10 bases in between. The CDR3 is made up of 15 amino acids. DNA for the CDR3: TGTGCCAGCAGTGGGTTTGGACATAGCAATCAGCCCCAGCATTTT. Translated, it gives CASSGFGHSNQPQHF.

The V call is TRBV7-9, the J call TRBJ1-5; TRBD1 aligns across 10 bases. The CDR3 consists of 17 residues. CDR1 SEHNR and CDR2 FQNEAQ come from the germline V gene (reference sequence). V lost 5 bases to trimming and J lost 5 bases; unmatched junction nucleotides: 12. CDR3 DNA: TGTGCCAGCAGCCGCGGGGGACAGGGGATCTCTTATCAGCCCCAGCATTTT. Translating gives CASSRGGQGISYQPQHF.

The V call is TRBV5-6, the J call TRBJ2-2, with D unclear. The CDR3 loop spans 15 amino acids. V lost 0 bases and J lost 7, with 13 bases in between. Germline V gene data show CDR1 as SGHDT and CDR2 as YYEEEE. The CDR3 sequence is CASSLETVLRGELFF. The CDR3 DNA reads as TGTGCCAGCAGCTTGGAAACAGTCCTACGCGGGGAGCTGTTTTTT.

This clone was found once. This chain uses TRBV2 with TRBJ1-5; 8 bases agree with TRBD1. CDR3 length: 16 residues. Germline CDR1 SNHLY, CDR2 FYNNEI. The V and J ends lost 7 bases and 0 bases, in that order; junction bases with no gene match: 8. CDR3 protein: CASTIDRGYSNQPQHF. CDR3 coding DNA: TGTGCCAGCACGATCGACAGGGGCTATAGCAATCAGCCCCAGCATTTT.

The CDR3 DNA is TGTGCCAGCAGTTTATCGGGACTAGCGGGAGTACTCACAGATACGCAGTATTTT. Translating it yields CASSLSGLAGVLTDTQYF. The V and J genes are TRBV27 and TRBJ2-3, with 14 bases matching TRBD2. Germline loops: CDR1 MNHEY, CDR2 SMNVEV (reference sequence). With V trimmed by 0 bases and J by 2 bases, 4 bases remained unmatched. This CDR3 spans 18 amino acids.

The chain recombines TRBV7-9 with TRBJ2-1; 7 bases line up with TRBD1. Germline V CDR1 and CDR2: SEHNR, FQNEAQ (reference sequence). The J segment lost 6 bases and the V segment lost 0 bases, leaving 2 bases of the junction unmatched. CDR3 length equals 14 residues. The DNA of the CDR3 is TGTGCCAGCAGCTTAGCGGGGACAGTCAATGAGCAGTTCTTC. It translates to CASSLAGTVNEQFF.

The rearrangement links TRBV18 to TRBJ1-3; D is uncertain. There are 15 residues in the CDR3. Germline V gives CDR1 KGHSH, CDR2 LQKENI. Trimming shortened V by 6 bases and J by 2 bases, and 14 bases separated the two germline ends. The CDR3 DNA is TGTGCCAGCTCCCCGGAGAACACGCCTGGAAACACCATATATTTT. This gives the protein CASSPENTPGNTIYF.

The rearrangement joins TRBV11-2 to TRBJ2-7; no clear D gene. Germline CDR1 is SGHAT and CDR2 is FQNNGV. The CDR3 totals 15 residues. V gave up 1 base and J gave up 1 base, with 11 bases separating them. The chain's CDR3 is CASSLALGSSYEQYF. CDR3 in DNA: TGTGCCAGCAGCTTAGCCCTAGGGTCGTCCTACGAGCAGTACTTC.

V usage is TRBV5-1 and J usage is TRBJ1-1, with a possible D match to TRBD1 (5 bases). The V end was cut by 0 bases, the J end by 8 bases, with 8 bases between. The CDR3 is made up of 12 amino acids. CDR1 is SGHRS and CDR2 is YFSETQ in the germline V gene. The CDR3 region has the DNA TGCGCCAGCAGCTTGGGGAGGGGCGAAGCTTTCTTT. Encoded protein: CASSLGRGEAFF.

This rearrangement joins TRBV2 to TRBJ2-3, with D tentatively TRBD2 (6 bases). The CDR3 runs 14 residues. Trimming shortened V by 7 bases and J by 2 bases, and 13 bases separated the two germline ends. Germline CDR1 SNHLY, CDR2 FYNNEI. Here the CDR3 reads CASNVGLDTDTQYF. CDR3 nucleotide sequence: TGTGCCAGCAACGTGGGACTCGACACAGATACGCAGTATTTT.